This T cell receptor (beta chain) was captured by sequencing in a study of Ad26.COV2.S vaccination and SARS-CoV-2 variants. The method was immunoSEQ multiplex PCR; TCRdb's version includes in-frame clones alone and lacks a portion of them. The repertoire holds some 480,000 clones, approximately 88% seen once, with 9.5% to 15% in the top ten. This CDR3 is built from 16 residues. CDR1 and CDR2 (germline): KGHSH, LQKENI. Trimming removed 6 bases at V and 4 bases at J, with 21 bases between. Treatment defined: around 19 received Ad26.COV2.S at low or high dose, single or two shots; roughly five received placebo; per-sample allocation not given. Specimen acquisition occurred on day 63 following the initial vaccine or placebo injection. At a Boston site, the person donating was an adult of 18-55 years.

Sequences were derived from peripheral blood, sampled in a trial of Ad26.COV2.S vaccine versus placebo. V and J are TRBV18 and TRBJ1-2; TRBD1 might be the D (5 bases). This clonotype originated in a person between 18 and 60 years old who received the Ad26.COV2.S COVID-19 vaccine or a placebo. The CDR3, as DNA: TGTGCCAGCTCCCCTGCAGGGATAGGTAAATCCTATGGCTACACCTTC. Its protein is CASSPAGIGKSYGYTF. Drawing the rest from reference TRBV18 and TRBJ1-2, the complete variable domain is NAGVMQNPRHLVRRRGQEARLRCSPMKGHSHVYWYRQLPEEGLKFMVYLQKENIIDESGMPKERFSAEFPKEGPSILRIQQVVRGDSAAYFCASSPAGIGKSYGYTFGSGTRLTVV.